The clone carrying this TCR beta chain was counted a few times. The target antigen is unknown. The data originate from a study of cytotoxic CD8 clonotypes in ibrutinib-treated CLL. Across the whole study: Investigators collected response samples after a median around 12 months of treatment, range 6 to 36.

The CDR3 is made up of 13 amino acids. Trimming cost V 6 bases and J 8 bases; bases outside gene matches: 8. CDR1 is MNHEY and CDR2 is SVGAGI in the germline V gene. Findings of the study overall: In comparison with age-matched healthy donors, baseline clonality was higher and tracked circulating CD8+ T-cell counts.

Using immunoSEQ multiplex PCR, the repertoire was profiled, and TCRdb retains in-frame clones only, with some absent. In the table there are some 140,000 clones, approximately 81% of which are singletons. The gene calls are TRBV6-5 and TRBJ1-1; 8 bases map to TRBD1. This TCR derives from a human donor with chronic lymphocytic leukemia. Sequencing was performed on PBMCs, taken after 12 months of ibrutinib treatment. The CDR3 spells CASRNTGGGEAFF. CDR3 DNA sequence: TGTGCCAGCAGAAACACAGGGGGAGGAGAAGCTTTCTTT.